The present TCR gamma chain was sequenced within a study of γδ T cells in repeated Plasmodium falciparum infection. Study conclusions and caveats: Repeated controlled infections reportedly drove waves of new clonotype selection in Vdelta2-negative, mostly Vdelta1+, gammadelta repertoires. Compared with Australian children, Malian Vdelta2-negative repertoires seemed more clonal, less diverse, less shared.

Gammadelta T cells were flow-sorted from PBMC into Vgamma9/Vdelta2+ and Vdelta2-negative populations for bulk analysis. The CDR3 is 16 amino acids. Unmatched junction bases numbered 12, after V lost 0 bases and J lost 4 bases. Germline values: CDR1 GITISATS, CDR2 ISYDGTV (reference sequence). TCRdb processed the multiplex PCR reads again with the CATT caller. The sample lists some 13,000 gamma-chain clones; 1.5% to 2% were seen once. This clone was found many times. Its antigen is unidentified. This DNA translates differently at residue 10 from the TCRdb protein, which is that of a much larger clone; a read error is likely, and the protein shown is the DNA's own translation.

The clonotype was recovered from a pool of human donors (malaria-infected and uninfected, not separated). The chain is built from TRGV9 and TRGJ1 or TRGJ2. TCRdb records no J gene; here it was assigned by comparing the DNA to germline. The sample comprised gamma-delta T cells from blood. The CDR3 DNA reads as TGTGCCTTGTGGGAGGTGCGTGTGGGGTCCTATTATAAGAAACTCTTT. It yields the protein CALWEVRVGSYYKKLF.